A single sample is the source of the 5 T cell receptor beta chains below, sequenced in a study of blood T cells in healthy people across ages. With a J-beta primer mix and a sample-barcoded 5' primer, a second PCR ran about 6 to 11 cycles. TCRdb used MiXCR to reprocess the 5' RACE reads, holding one entry per CDR3 protein. Of over 600,000 distinct CDR3 sequences in the sample, about 45% were seen once. Material for sequencing was blood. Source of these receptors: a man aged 80 or over in good health.

This sequence joins TRBV24-1 and TRBJ2-5; 13 bases are a match to TRBD2. The J call may be mistaken, given a closer DNA end match to TRBJ2-1. CDR3 length equals 15 residues. Germline-derived CDR1 and CDR2 are KGHDR and SFDVKD. DNA of the CDR3: TGTGCCACCAGTGATCGGACTAGCGGGAGAGAGACCCAGTTCTTC. This encodes CATSDRTSGRETQFF.

This clonotype is a singleton in its sample. The chain combines TRBV29-1 with TRBJ2-1; D not certain. Trimming left V 6 bases short and J 0 bases short, with 15 bases between. The germline gives CDR1 SQVTM, CDR2 ANQGSEA. CDR3 size: 15 residues. The CDR3 loop reads CSVAPPGSSYNEQFF. For the CDR3, the DNA is TGCAGCGTGGCCCCGCCTGGAAGCTCCTACAATGAGCAGTTCTTC.

The rearrangement uses TRBV6-6 and TRBJ2-3, with 9 bases identical to TRBD2. Germline loops: CDR1 MNHNY, CDR2 SVGAGI (reference sequence). The CDR3 contains 16 residues. V trimming: 5 bases; J trimming: 4 bases; junction bases outside the gene matches: 10. CDR3 residues: CASSPVSGSGPDTQYF. The CDR3 nucleotides are TGTGCCAGCAGTCCTGTTAGCGGGAGCGGCCCAGATACGCAGTATTTT.

The sample holds many counts of this clonotype. The chain combines TRBV29-1 with TRBJ2-5; D perhaps matches TRBD1 (6 bases). CDR1 and CDR2 (germline): SQVTM, ANQGSEA. V dropped 8 bases and J dropped 1 base, with 17 bases sitting between them. This CDR3 region has 14 residues. In DNA, the CDR3 is TGCAGCTTCTCCCCGGGACACCTCCAAGAGACCCAGTACTTC. As protein: CSFSPGHLQETQYF.

The chain is built from TRBV10-3 and TRBJ1-1; D call uncertain. Germline V gene lookup returns CDR1 ENHRY and CDR2 SYGVKD. The CDR3 runs to 14 residues. The V and J ends lost 4 bases and 2 bases respectively, with 11 bases between them. The CDR3 coding sequence is TGTGCCATCAGTGCCCAAAGGGAAAACACTGAAGCTTTCTTT. This encodes CAISAQRENTEAFF.